This T cell receptor beta chain was recorded in a study of shared clonotypes between healthy human individuals. The study's findings and limits: Rarefaction indicated that sorted-subset sequencing remained incomplete although depth was large.

The repertoire was sequenced with immunoSEQ multiplex PCR; TCRdb's copy has only in-frame clones and lacks some. The profile shows around 640,000 clones, around 96% of them singletons. Naive-designated CD8 cells lacked CD45RO, were positively enriched for CCR7, and omitted terminally differentiated effector memory CD45RA+ cells. With regard to this clone: The antigen remains undetermined.

V trimming: 0 bases; J trimming: 2 bases; junction bases outside the gene matches: 1. Germline assignment: CDR1 SGHAT and CDR2 FQNNGV. This CDR3 is 16 amino acids long. The genes are TRBV11-2 and TRBJ2-5; 12 nucleotides match TRBD2. This clonotype originated in a woman aged 25 to 39 in good health. Specimen: naive CD8+ T cells sorted from blood. This CDR3 reads CASSLELAGGQETQYF. DNA of the CDR3: TGTGCCAGCAGCTTAGAACTAGCGGGAGGACAAGAGACCCAGTACTTC.